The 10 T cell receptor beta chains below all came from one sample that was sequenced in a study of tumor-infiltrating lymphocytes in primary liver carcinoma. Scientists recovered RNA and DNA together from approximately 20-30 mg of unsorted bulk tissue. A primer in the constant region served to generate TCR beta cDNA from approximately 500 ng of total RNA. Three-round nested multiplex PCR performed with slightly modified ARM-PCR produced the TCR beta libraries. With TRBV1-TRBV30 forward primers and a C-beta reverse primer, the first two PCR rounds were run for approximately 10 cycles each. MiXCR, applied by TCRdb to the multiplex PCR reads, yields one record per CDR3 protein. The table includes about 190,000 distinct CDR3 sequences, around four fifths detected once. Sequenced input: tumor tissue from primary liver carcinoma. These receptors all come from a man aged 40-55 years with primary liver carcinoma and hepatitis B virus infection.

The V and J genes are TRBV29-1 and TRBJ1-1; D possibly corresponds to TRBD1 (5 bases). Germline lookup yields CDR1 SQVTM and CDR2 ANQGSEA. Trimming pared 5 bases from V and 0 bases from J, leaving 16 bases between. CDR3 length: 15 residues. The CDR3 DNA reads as TGCAGCGTTCCTCCGGAGTGGGGGATGAACACTGAAGCTTTCTTT. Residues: CSVPPEWGMNTEAFF.

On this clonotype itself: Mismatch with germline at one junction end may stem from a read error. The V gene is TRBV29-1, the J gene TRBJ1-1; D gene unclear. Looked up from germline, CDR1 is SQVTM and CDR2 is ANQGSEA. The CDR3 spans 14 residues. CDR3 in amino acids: CSVRPSGRNTKAFF. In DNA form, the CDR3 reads TGCAGCGTCCGCCCCTCCGGGAGAAACACTAAAGCTTTCTTT.

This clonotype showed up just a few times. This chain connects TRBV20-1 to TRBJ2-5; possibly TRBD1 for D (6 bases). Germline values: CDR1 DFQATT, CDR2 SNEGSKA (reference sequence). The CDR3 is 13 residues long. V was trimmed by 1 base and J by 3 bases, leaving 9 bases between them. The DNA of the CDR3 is TGCAGTGCTAGAGTACAGGGAAAAGAGACCCAGTACTTC. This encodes CSARVQGKETQYF.

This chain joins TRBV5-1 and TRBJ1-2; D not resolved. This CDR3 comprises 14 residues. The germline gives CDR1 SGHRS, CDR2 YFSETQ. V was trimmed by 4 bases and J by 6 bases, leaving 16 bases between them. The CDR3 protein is CASSTEYGSNGYTF. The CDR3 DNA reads TGCGCCAGCAGCACCGAGTACGGATCCAATGGCTACACCTTC.

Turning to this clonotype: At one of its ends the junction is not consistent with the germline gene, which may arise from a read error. The CDR3 DNA reads as TGTCCCAGCAGTAGAGGGGGAGAGACCCGGTACTTC. Amino acid sequence: CPSSRGGETRYF. The chain links TRBV6-5 to TRBJ2-5; a possible D gene is TRBD1 (6 bases). The CDR3 spans 12 residues. Germline V lookup: CDR1 MNHEY, CDR2 SVGAGI.

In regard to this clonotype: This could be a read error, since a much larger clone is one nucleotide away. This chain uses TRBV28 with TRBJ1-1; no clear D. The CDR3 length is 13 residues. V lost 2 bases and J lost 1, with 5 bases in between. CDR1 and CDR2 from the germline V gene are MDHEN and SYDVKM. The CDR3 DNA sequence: TGTGCCAGCAGTTTACCAAAGAACACTGAAGCTTTCTTT. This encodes CASSLPKNTEAFF.

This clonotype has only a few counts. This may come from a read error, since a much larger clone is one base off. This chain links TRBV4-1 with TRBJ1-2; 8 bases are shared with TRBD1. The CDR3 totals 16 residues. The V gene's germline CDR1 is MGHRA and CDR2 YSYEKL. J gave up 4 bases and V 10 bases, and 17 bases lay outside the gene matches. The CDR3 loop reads CANSQSGTGDFYGYTF. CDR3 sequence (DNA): TGCGCCAACTCGCAATCCGGGACAGGCGATTTCTATGGCTACACCTTC.

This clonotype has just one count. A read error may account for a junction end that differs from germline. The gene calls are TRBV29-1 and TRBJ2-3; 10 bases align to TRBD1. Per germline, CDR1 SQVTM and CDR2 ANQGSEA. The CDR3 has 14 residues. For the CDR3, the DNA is TGCAACGTTGAGGGACAGGGGAGTTCAGATACGCAGTATTTC. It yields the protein CNVEGQGSSDTQYF.

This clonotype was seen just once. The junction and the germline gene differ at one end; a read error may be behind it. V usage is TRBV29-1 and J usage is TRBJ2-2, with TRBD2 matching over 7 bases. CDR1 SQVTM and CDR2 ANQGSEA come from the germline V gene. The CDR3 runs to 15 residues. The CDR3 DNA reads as TGTAGCGTTGGGACTAACGCGGCGAACACCGGGAAGCTGTTTTTT. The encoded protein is CSVGTNAANTGKLFF.

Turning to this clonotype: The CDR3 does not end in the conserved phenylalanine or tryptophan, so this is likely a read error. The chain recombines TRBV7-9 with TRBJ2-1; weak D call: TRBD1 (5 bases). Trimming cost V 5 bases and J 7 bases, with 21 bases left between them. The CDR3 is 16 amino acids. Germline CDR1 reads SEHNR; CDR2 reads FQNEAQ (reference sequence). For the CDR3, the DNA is TGTGCCAGCAGCATCCCCAGGGTAGTGGGGTTGAATGAGCAGTTCTTA. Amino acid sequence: CASSIPRVVGLNEQFL.